Shown below are 30 T cell receptor beta chains from a single sample sequenced in a study of identical twins' blood T cells. Using its own MiXCR run on the 5' RACE reads, TCRdb lists one record per CDR3 protein. The table shows fewer than 450,000 distinct CDR3 sequences, with over 25% occurring only once. Sequences were obtained from PBMCs. The origin of the receptors is a woman aged 18-49 years in good health.

The CDR3: CASSRDLFGGSFF. CDR3 bases: TGTGCCAGCAGCCGGGACCTCTTTGGGGGATCTTTCTTT. V is TRBV3-1 and J is TRBJ1-1, with D maybe TRBD1 (5 bases). V lost 4 bases, J lost 12 bases, and 18 bases lay in between. The germline V gene encodes CDR1 LGHDT and CDR2 YNNKEL (reference sequence). The CDR3 consists of 13 residues.

The DNA of the CDR3 is TGCAGCGTTCCAGGGTCCTTCGGCGAAAAACTGTTTTTT. This sequence encodes CSVPGSFGEKLFF. The chain has TRBV29-1 and TRBJ1-4; tentative D call: TRBD1 (5 bases). The germline V and J ends were trimmed by 5 bases and 8 bases, with 15 bases remaining between them. The CDR3 sequence is 13 residues long. CDR1 and CDR2 (germline): SQVTM, ANQGSEA.

Only a few counts were recorded for this clonotype. This sequence may be a read error, since a much larger clone differs from it by one base. V gene TRBV20-1 combines with J gene TRBJ1-1; TRBD1 is a possible D gene (6 bases). The CDR3 is made up of 17 amino acids. Germline V CDR1 and CDR2: DFQATT, SNEGSKA (reference sequence). Trimming pared 0 bases from V and 6 bases from J, leaving 23 bases between. As DNA, the CDR3 is TGCAGTGCTAGAGACGCCTCAGAGAGGGGGATTGAGGCTGAAGCTTTCTTT. Translated, it gives CSARDASERGIEAEAFF.

The chain links TRBV29-1 to TRBJ1-1; D uncertain. CDR1 and CDR2 (germline): SQVTM, ANQGSEA. The CDR3 has 13 amino acids. V dropped 3 bases and J dropped 0 bases, with 8 bases sitting between them. The CDR3 sequence: CSVDHDMNTEAFF. Written as DNA, the CDR3 is TGCAGCGTTGATCACGACATGAACACTGAAGCTTTCTTT.

This clonotype was counted between two and nine times. The gene calls are TRBV7-9 and TRBJ1-4, with D uncertain. In germline, CDR1 is SEHNR, CDR2 FQNEAQ (reference sequence). V gave up 1 base and J gave up 5 bases, with 11 bases separating them. The CDR3 is 15 residues long. CDR3 protein: CASSLGTHNNEKLFF. Written as DNA, the CDR3 is TGTGCCAGCAGCTTAGGGACCCACAACAATGAAAAACTGTTTTTT.

The sample holds a few counts of this clonotype. The chain carries TRBV7-8 and TRBJ1-3; the D is unclear. CDR3 size: 15 residues. CDR1 is SGHVS, CDR2 FQNEAQ, per germline. V was pared by 0 bases and J by 0 bases, with 6 bases between. CDR3 sequence reads: CASSLAVISGNTIYF. In DNA, the CDR3 is TGTGCCAGCAGCTTAGCAGTGATCTCTGGAAACACCATATATTTT.

About this clonotype: At one boundary the junction diverges from the germline segment, which might be a read error. The DNA of the CDR3 is TGCGCCAGCATGCGAGGGGCTAATGAAAAACTGTATTTT. As protein: CASMRGANEKLYF. The chain combines TRBV10-2 with TRBJ1-4; maybe TRBD1 (5 bases). This CDR3 spans 13 amino acids. Germline-derived CDR1 and CDR2 are WSHSY and SAAADI.

This clonotype was observed at least ten times. The chain carries TRBV4-1 and TRBJ2-3; D is possibly TRBD2 (5 bases). V lost 0 bases and J 4 bases, leaving 8 bases between the germline ends. In germline, CDR1 is MGHRA, CDR2 YSYEKL. CDR3 length equals 14 residues. The CDR3 protein is CASSQDSGADTQYF. The CDR3 region has the DNA TGCGCCAGCAGCCAAGATTCCGGGGCAGATACGCAGTATTTT.

This clonotype has ten or more counts. V usage is TRBV5-1 and J usage is TRBJ1-2; perhaps TRBD1 as D (5 bases). Trimming removed 2 bases from V and 4 bases from J, with 9 bases in between. Germline loops: CDR1 SGHRS, CDR2 YFSETQ. The CDR3 consists of 13 residues. CDR3 in DNA: TGCGCCAGCAGCTTCGACAGTTCCTATGGCTACACCTTC. Translation: CASSFDSSYGYTF.

About this clonotype itself: A clone one base away is much larger, so this may be a read error. The V gene is TRBV6-4, the J gene TRBJ1-1; no clear D gene. Germline CDR1 MRHNA, CDR2 SNTAGT. This CDR3 spans 13 amino acids. V was cut by 4 bases and J by 0 bases, with 6 bases left in between. CDR3 sequence: CASSAAVNTEAFF. The CDR3 DNA is TGTGCCAGCAGTGCCGCAGTGAACACTGAAGCTTTCTTT.

V is TRBV7-9 and J is TRBJ2-7; D gene uncertain. V was pared by 2 bases and J by 6 bases, with 8 bases between. Per the germline V gene, CDR1 is SEHNR and CDR2 is FQNEAQ (reference sequence). CDR3 size: 12 residues. The CDR3 here is CASSLLASEQYF. The CDR3 region has the DNA TGTGCCAGCAGCTTATTGGCCTCCGAGCAGTACTTC.

V usage is TRBV30 and J usage is TRBJ2-7, with 8 bases aligning to TRBD2. J gave up 6 bases and V 0 bases, and 13 bases lay outside the gene matches. Germline values: CDR1 GTSNPN, CDR2 SVGIG (reference sequence). The CDR3 consists of 16 residues. CDR3 bases: TGTGCCTGGAGTGTATTGGTCAGGAGCGGGAGTGTCGAGCAGTACTTC. Amino acid sequence: CAWSVLVRSGSVEQYF.

In its sample, this clonotype was seen many times. The V call is TRBV5-1, the J call TRBJ1-3, with 10 positions matching TRBD1. Germline CDR1 and CDR2: SGHRS and YFSETQ. The junction had 1 base not matched to a gene; V was cut back by 4 bases and J by 0 bases. The CDR3 extends over 15 amino acids. CDR3 sequence: CASSRDRGSGNTIYF. The CDR3 DNA sequence: TGCGCCAGCAGCCGGGACAGGGGCTCTGGAAACACCATATATTTT.

This CDR3 is CSARTPGSGYGYTF. CDR3 in DNA: TGCAGTGCTAGAACCCCAGGGTCGGGCTATGGCTACACCTTC. The chain uses TRBV20-1 and TRBJ1-2, with D possibly matching TRBD1 (5 bases). Trimming cost V 2 bases and J 4 bases, with 14 bases left between them. CDR3 length equals 14 residues. CDR1 is DFQATT and CDR2 is SNEGSKA in the germline V gene (reference sequence).

The gene calls are TRBV7-8 and TRBJ2-7; D gene uncertain. V was cut by 1 base and J by 5 bases, with 6 bases left in between. Germline CDR1 reads SGHVS; CDR2 reads FQNEAQ. This CDR3 is 12 amino acids long. CDR3: CASSLVFHEQYF. The DNA of the CDR3 is TGTGCCAGCAGCTTAGTTTTCCACGAGCAGTACTTC. The full variable domain, completed using reference TRBV7-8 and TRBJ2-7, is GAGVSQSPRYKVAKRGQDVALRCDPISGHVSLFWYQQALGQGPEFLTYFQNEAQLDKSGLPSDRFFAERPEGSVSTLKIQRTQQEDSAVYLCASSLVFHEQYFGPGTRLTVT.

This clonotype was observed a few times. Written as DNA, the CDR3 is TGTGCCAGCAGTCCCCGGGGCCGACCAGATACGCAGTATTTT. It translates to CASSPRGRPDTQYF. The chain carries TRBV27 and TRBJ2-3, with D possibly called TRBD1 or TRBD2 (5 bases each). V dropped 5 bases and J dropped 4 bases, with 13 bases sitting between them. Per the germline V gene, CDR1 is MNHEY and CDR2 is SMNVEV (reference sequence). The CDR3 extends over 14 amino acids.

This clonotype has a count of ten or more. V and J are TRBV7-8 and TRBJ1-2, with a possible D match to TRBD1 (6 bases). The CDR3 is 15 residues long. The V gene's germline CDR1 is SGHVS and CDR2 FQNEAQ. Trimming cost V 5 bases and J 4 bases, with 17 bases left between them. The CDR3 spells CASSPVGGSSYGYTF. CDR3 bases: TGTGCCAGCAGCCCTGTAGGGGGAAGTAGCTATGGCTACACCTTC.

The chain recombines TRBV12-3 or TRBV12-4 with TRBJ2-1; the D call may be TRBD1 or TRBD2 (5 bases each). This CDR3 has 13 amino acids. The germline V and J ends were trimmed by 10 bases and 9 bases, with 19 bases remaining between them. CDR3 in amino acids: CATLWGSSGEQFF. In nucleotides, the CDR3 is TGTGCCACCCTGTGGGGGTCGAGTGGTGAGCAGTTCTTC.

This clonotype came up a few times. The chain employs TRBV20-1 and TRBJ1-1; no firm D call. Germline V CDR1 and CDR2: DFQATT, SNEGSKA (reference sequence). V lost 2 bases to trimming and J lost 6 bases, with 10 bases between them. The CDR3 runs to 12 residues. CDR3 region: CSARSWTSEAFF. CDR3 coding DNA: TGCAGTGCTAGATCCTGGACCTCTGAAGCTTTCTTT.

The rearrangement uses TRBV27 and TRBJ2-6; possibly TRBD1 for D (6 bases). V lost 6 bases, J lost 3 bases, and 12 bases lay in between. This CDR3 has 15 amino acids. CDR1 and CDR2 from the germline V gene are MNHEY and SMNVEV (reference sequence). CDR3 coding DNA: TGTGCCAGCAGCAGGGGTTTCGGTGGGGCCAACGTCCTGACTTTC. Translation gives CASSRGFGGANVLTF. Filled out from reference TRBV27 and TRBJ2-6, the complete variable domain reads EAQVTQNPRYLITVTGKKLTVTCSQNMNHEYMSWYRQDPGLGLRQIYYSMNVEVTDKGDVPEGYKVSRKEKRNFPLILESPSPNQTSLYFCASSRGFGGANVLTFGAGSRLTVL.

The chain has TRBV27 and TRBJ1-1; no clear D gene. The germline CDR1 and CDR2 sequences are MNHEY and SMNVEV (reference sequence). The CDR3 spans 14 residues. The V gene lost 6 bases and the J gene lost 4 bases, with 15 bases spanning the gap. CDR3 in amino acids: CASRRMDLGTEAFF. The CDR3 nucleotides read TGTGCCAGCAGGAGAATGGACTTGGGCACTGAAGCTTTCTTT.

Comments on this clonotype: As the CDR3 is not closed by the conserved phenylalanine or tryptophan, this likely results from a read error. The CDR3 reads CASSLGQGSGYTL. CDR3 DNA sequence: TGTGCCAGCAGTCTTGGACAGGGAAGCGGCTACACCCTC. V and J are TRBV6-5 and TRBJ1-2; 8 bases agree with TRBD1. Per the germline V gene, CDR1 is MNHEY and CDR2 is SVGAGI. The CDR3 contains 13 residues. The ends lost 5 bases at V and 8 bases at J; junction bases unmatched: 7.

The DNA of the CDR3 is TGCAGCGTCCGGGACTTCCTTACCTACGAGCAGTACTTC. This sequence encodes CSVRDFLTYEQYF. The J gene is TRBJ2-7, the V gene TRBV29-1, with D maybe TRBD2 (6 bases). V lost 6 bases and J 2 bases, leaving 14 bases between the germline ends. Germline V gene lookup returns CDR1 SQVTM and CDR2 ANQGSEA. CDR3 size: 13 residues.

The sample holds one count of this clonotype. A much larger clone is a single base away; this may be a read error. CDR3 coding DNA: TGTGCCAGCAGCCAGGAAGTGGTCCACCGCACAGATACGCAGTATTTT. This translates into CASSQEVVHRTDTQYF. The rearrangement links TRBV14 to TRBJ2-3; D is ambiguous. V lost 3 bases and J lost 1, with 14 bases in between. Germline V CDR1 and CDR2: SGHDN, FVKESK. This CDR3 has 16 amino acids.

V and J are TRBV5-1 and TRBJ1-2; D uncertain. Germline CDR1 is SGHRS and CDR2 is YFSETQ. The CDR3 runs 13 residues. Trimming took 1 base from V and 3 from J, leaving 7 bases between them. CDR3 region: CASSLSTDYGYTF. The CDR3, as DNA: TGCGCCAGCAGCTTGAGTACAGACTATGGCTACACCTTC.

This clonotype was seen once. The V call is TRBV7-2, the J call TRBJ1-5; 11 bases line up with TRBD1. CDR3 length: 15 amino acids. The germline V gene has CDR1 SGHTA and CDR2 FQGNSA. V lost 7 bases, J lost 6 bases, and 8 bases stayed unmatched. Here the CDR3 DNA reads TGTGCCAGCAACTGGACAGGGGGCGCAACTCAGCCCCAGCATTTT. Protein: CASNWTGGATQPQHF.

This sequence joins TRBV6-2 or TRBV6-3 and TRBJ2-2, with 8 bases fitting TRBD2. Germline V CDR1 and CDR2: MNHEY, SVGEGT. With V trimmed by 6 bases and J by 2 bases, 11 bases remained unmatched. The CDR3 consists of 17 residues. The CDR3 loop is CASRTLGGAYNTGELFF. CDR3 bases: TGTGCCAGCAGGACGCTCGGGGGGGCATATAACACCGGGGAGCTGTTTTTT.

The chain has TRBV27 and TRBJ1-2, with D uncertain. Deletions cut 2 bases from V and 0 bases from J, with 7 bases between. CDR1 MNHEY and CDR2 SMNVEV come from the germline V gene (reference sequence). This CDR3 has 14 amino acids. In nucleotides, the CDR3 is TGTGCCAGCAGTTTAAAACCGGCTAACTATGGCTACACCTTC. Amino acid sequence: CASSLKPANYGYTF.

V is TRBV6-5 and J is TRBJ2-7, with 8 bases aligning to TRBD2. The CDR3 sequence is 17 residues long. Unmatched junction bases numbered 11, after V lost 0 bases and J lost 4 bases. Germline assignment: CDR1 MNHEY and CDR2 SVGAGI. The CDR3: CASSYSKFSGGGYEQYF. The CDR3 DNA sequence: TGTGCCAGCAGTTACTCGAAATTTAGCGGCGGGGGGTACGAGCAGTACTTC.

This clonotype appeared many times. The chain links TRBV7-3 to TRBJ2-1; no clear D. The germline gives CDR1 SGHTA, CDR2 FQGTGA. Trimming removed 3 bases from V and 5 bases from J, with 11 bases in between. The CDR3 spans 14 residues. The CDR3 protein is CASSFSPSNNEQFF. The CDR3 DNA is TGTGCCAGCAGCTTCTCGCCCAGTAACAATGAGCAGTTCTTC.